The 21 T cell receptor beta chains below come from one sample, sequenced in a study of T cells in Graves' hyperthyroidism and ophthalmopathy. The CDR3 regions of TCR beta were amplified from RNA transcripts. Carried out on the TCR CDR3, a first-round RT-PCR used the HTBI primer set. TCRdb called the multiplex PCR reads again in MiXCR, with one record for every CDR3 protein. The table includes fewer than 200,000 distinct CDR3 sequences, around 8.9% detected once. Sequenced sample: blood. The receptors shown here come from a woman under 30 with Graves' hyperthyroidism that later progressed to Graves' ophthalmopathy.

This clonotype was counted a few times. This chain connects TRBV7-6 to TRBJ2-1; 11 bases agree with TRBD2. The CDR3 is made up of 16 amino acids. The J segment lost 2 bases and the V segment lost 5 bases, leaving 5 bases of the junction unmatched. Germline V lookup: CDR1 SGHVS, CDR2 FNYEAQ. The CDR3 loop reads CASSPGLAEPYNEQFF. The CDR3 coding sequence is TGTGCCAGCAGCCCGGGACTAGCGGAACCCTACAATGAGCAGTTCTTC.

This clonotype was observed a few times. This chain connects TRBV6-5 to TRBJ1-2; D gene ambiguous. The ends were cut back, 4 bases at V and 4 bases at J, with 19 bases in the middle. The germline gives CDR1 MNHEY, CDR2 SVGAGI. This CDR3 has 16 residues. CDR3 sequence: CASSLTNSLSAYGYTF. The CDR3 DNA follows: TGTGCCAGCAGTTTGACTAACAGCCTATCCGCCTATGGCTACACCTTC.

The CDR3 nucleotides are TGTGCCAGTACCGGGGGGGGTTGGGAGCAGTTCTTC. This sequence encodes CASTGGGWEQFF. This rearrangement joins TRBV19 to TRBJ2-1; TRBD2 matches 8 bases. With 7 bases clipped from V and 10 bases from J, the junction kept 6 bases outside the gene matches. Per the germline V gene, CDR1 is LNHDA and CDR2 is SQIVND (reference sequence). The CDR3 is 12 amino acids.

This clonotype occurred many times. J is TRBJ1-1 and V is TRBV13; the D gene is possibly TRBD1 (5 bases). V was cut by 8 bases and J by 0 bases, with 22 bases left in between. Germline V lookup: CDR1 PRHDT, CDR2 FYEKMQ (reference sequence). The CDR3 consists of 17 residues. In nucleotides, the CDR3 is TGTGCCAGCCAGCGTACAGGCGATTACCCTTTGAACACTGAAGCTTTCTTT. Translation gives CASQRTGDYPLNTEAFF.

This clonotype was recorded many times. This sequence joins TRBV11-2 and TRBJ2-1; no reliable D call. The CDR3 has 15 amino acids. Trimming took off 1 base at V and 1 base at J, with 8 bases between the two ends. Germline CDR1 and CDR2: SGHAT and FQNNGV. The CDR3 bases are TGTGCCAGCAGCTTAGGAAAGGATTCCTACAATGAGCAGTTCTTC. Protein sequence: CASSLGKDSYNEQFF.

In its sample, this clonotype was seen many times. This chain joins TRBV19 and TRBJ2-7; 7 bases map to TRBD1. The CDR3 has 15 amino acids. Looked up from germline, CDR1 is LNHDA and CDR2 is SQIVND (reference sequence). After removal of 3 bases from V and 1 base from J, the junction contained 6 bases not matched to a gene. CDR3 nucleotide sequence: TGTGCCAGTAGTATGGCTCCGGGACAGTCCTACGAGCAGTACTTC. Amino acid sequence: CASSMAPGQSYEQYF.

This clonotype was counted at least ten times. This sequence joins TRBV12-3 or TRBV12-4 and TRBJ1-1; 8 bases align to TRBD1. The CDR3 is 14 residues long. The V gene end was trimmed by 6 bases and the J gene end by 4 bases; junction bases not matched to a gene: 7. The CDR3 region has the DNA TGTGCCAGCAGATCACAGGGGGTCGGCACTGAAGCTTTCTTT. This encodes CASRSQGVGTEAFF.

This clonotype was counted at least ten times. V usage is TRBV30 and J usage is TRBJ2-3; D gene ambiguous. Trimming took off 2 bases at V and 3 bases at J, with 12 bases between the two ends. The CDR3 consists of 14 residues. Germline CDR1 reads GTSNPN; CDR2 reads SVGIG (reference sequence). As DNA, the CDR3 is TGTGCCTGGAGTCTGGGGTCCTGGACAGATACGCAGTATTTT. Its protein is CAWSLGSWTDTQYF.

Concerning this clonotype itself: This may come from a read error, since a much larger clone is one base off. This chain uses TRBV2 with TRBJ1-1; tentative D call: TRBD1 (6 bases). The CDR3 sequence is 11 residues long. The ends were cut back, 8 bases at V and 3 bases at J, with 7 bases in the middle. Germline V gives CDR1 SNHLY, CDR2 FYNNEI. The CDR3 DNA is TGTGCCAGCCAGGGGCACACTGAAGCTTTCTTT. Translation: CASQGHTEAFF. Drawing the rest from reference TRBV2 and TRBJ1-1, the complete variable domain is EPEVTQTPSHQVTQMGQEVILRCVPISNHLYFYWYRQILGQKVEFLVSFYNNEISEKSEIFDDQFSVERPDGSNFTLKIRSTKLEDSAMYFCASQGHTEAFFGQGTRLTVV.

The sample holds many counts of this clonotype. The rearrangement uses TRBV3-1 and TRBJ2-3; D uncertain. CDR1 and CDR2 (germline): LGHDT, YNNKEL (reference sequence). V lost 2 bases, J lost 1 base, and 13 bases lay in between. CDR3 length: 16 amino acids. CDR3 in amino acids: CASSQPGHRGTDTQYF. In DNA, the CDR3 is TGTGCCAGCAGCCAACCTGGCCACCGCGGCACAGATACGCAGTATTTT.

The rearrangement links TRBV29-1 to TRBJ2-4, with 7 bases fitting TRBD2. Germline loops: CDR1 SQVTM, CDR2 ANQGSEA. The CDR3 sequence is 15 residues long. The V segment lost 7 bases and the J segment 5 bases; nucleotides outside the gene matches: 14. CDR3 sequence (DNA): TGCAGCGCCAGGGTAAGAGGGAGGGCGGAAAACATTCAGTACTTC. It yields the protein CSARVRGRAENIQYF.

There are a few counts of this clonotype. The CDR3 loop is CSARGSSGGAWSYNEQFF. The CDR3 DNA follows: TGCAGTGCTAGAGGGTCTAGCGGGGGGGCCTGGTCCTACAATGAGCAGTTCTTC. This chain joins TRBV20-1 and TRBJ2-1, with TRBD2 matching 12 bases. V gave up 1 base and J gave up 1 base; unmatched junction bases: 8. Germline-derived CDR1 and CDR2 are DFQATT and SNEGSKA (reference sequence). The CDR3 sequence is 18 residues long.

In DNA, the CDR3 is TGTGCCAGTAGTATACGGGAGGGGATCGGCGAGCAGTACTTC. It is translated as CASSIREGIGEQYF. The chain employs TRBV19 and TRBJ2-7; 8 nucleotides agree with TRBD2. Germline trimming cut 2 bases from V and 6 bases from J; bases unmatched to any gene: 6. The length of the CDR3 is 14 residues. The V gene's germline CDR1 is LNHDA and CDR2 SQIVND (reference sequence).

The V and J genes are TRBV30 and TRBJ2-6; D is unclear. Germline lookup yields CDR1 GTSNPN and CDR2 SVGIG (reference sequence). The CDR3 spans 15 residues. V was shortened by 0 bases and J by 2 bases, with 8 bases between the two germline ends. The CDR3 region is CAWSVQTPGANVLTF. CDR3 bases: TGTGCCTGGAGTGTACAGACCCCTGGGGCCAACGTCCTGACTTTC.

This clonotype was recorded many times. J is TRBJ1-2 and V is TRBV2, with 7 nucleotides matching TRBD1. CDR1 is SNHLY and CDR2 is FYNNEI in the germline V gene. V shed 5 bases, J shed 1 base, and the junction held 7 bases outside the gene matches. This CDR3 has 15 residues. CDR3: CASSQGVGVNYGYTF. The CDR3 region has the DNA TGTGCCAGCAGTCAGGGGGTGGGGGTTAACTATGGCTACACCTTC.

This clonotype was counted many times. This rearrangement joins TRBV27 to TRBJ2-3; D is possibly TRBD2 (5 bases). The CDR3 is 16 residues long. Trimming removed 3 bases from V and 5 bases from J, with 18 bases in between. Germline V gene lookup returns CDR1 MNHEY and CDR2 SMNVEV (reference sequence). CDR3 sequence: CASSFFRGRAGDTQYF. The CDR3 DNA reads TGTGCCAGCAGTTTTTTCCGAGGGAGAGCTGGAGATACGCAGTATTTT.

This clonotype was counted many times. The chain links TRBV14 to TRBJ2-3; D call uncertain. V was clipped by 4 bases and J by 5 bases, with 13 bases between them. Germline V gene data show CDR1 as SGHDN and CDR2 as FVKESK. The CDR3 is made up of 14 amino acids. The CDR3 DNA sequence: TGTGCCAGCAGCCGGTGGTCGGAAGGAGATACGCAGTATTTT. This gives the protein CASSRWSEGDTQYF.

This clonotype was detected many times. The rearrangement joins TRBV2 to TRBJ2-7, with a possible D match to TRBD2 (6 bases). The CDR3 covers 15 residues. Trimming cost V 7 bases and J 3 bases, with 19 bases left between them. Germline CDR1 SNHLY, CDR2 FYNNEI. CDR3 amino acids: CASKITGGTNYEQYF. The CDR3 nucleotides read TGTGCCAGCAAAATCACCGGCGGGACGAACTACGAGCAGTACTTC.

Details on this clonotype: A single base separates this from a much larger clone, so it may be a read error. The chain couples TRBV15 to TRBJ2-2, with D tentatively TRBD1 (5 bases). Germline assignment: CDR1 LNHNV and CDR2 YYDKDF (reference sequence). Trimming took off 0 bases at V and 0 bases at J, with 11 bases between the two ends. There are 17 residues in the CDR3. The CDR3 nucleotides read TGTGCCACCAGCAGAGAGAATACCAGGGCGAACACCGGGGAGCTGTTTTTT. Protein product: CATSRENTRANTGELFF. The whole variable domain, filled in from reference TRBV15 and TRBJ2-2, reads DAMVIQNPRYQVTQFGKPVTLSCSQTLNHNVMYWYQQKSSQAPKLLFHYYDKDFNNEADTPDNFQSRRPNTSFCFLDIRSPGLGDTAMYLCATSRENTRANTGELFFGEGSRLTVL.

This clonotype came up many times. The V gene is TRBV2, the J gene TRBJ1-5; D is ambiguous. Germline CDR1 is SNHLY and CDR2 is FYNNEI. V lost 4 bases to trimming and J lost 3 bases, with 16 bases between them. CDR3 size: 16 residues. In nucleotides, the CDR3 is TGTGCCAGCAGTGCGGCCCCCCCATCTATCAATCAGCCCCAGCATTTT. As protein: CASSAAPPSINQPQHF.

This clonotype has ten or more counts. This sequence joins TRBV12-3 or TRBV12-4 and TRBJ2-1; D is uncertain. The CDR3 consists of 13 residues. The V end lost 5 bases, the J end lost 9 bases, and 14 bases lay between the germline ends. The DNA of the CDR3 is TGTGCCAGCAGTATCCCAAACGGTCGTGAGCAGTTCTTC. It translates to CASSIPNGREQFF.